The clone carrying this T cell receptor (beta chain) showed up just a few times. The record originates from a study of cytomegalovirus exposure and HLA in healthy donors. The PCR had 60 Vbeta and 13 Jbeta primers. TCRdb's table, derived via immunoSEQ multiplex PCR, lists solely in-frame clones and lacks some. The table shows under 150,000 clones, with 80% to 90% occurring only once. Sample: PBMCs. The sequence derives from a man aged 45-60 years in good health and CMV-seronegative.

The CDR3: CASSEYSGTQDSPLHF. In nucleotides, the CDR3 is TGTGCCAGCAGTGAATATTCCGGGACACAGGATTCACCCCTCCACTTT. The V and J genes are TRBV25-1 and TRBJ1-6; D is possibly TRBD1 (6 bases). V was trimmed by 0 bases and J by 8 bases, leaving 14 bases between them. This CDR3 is built from 16 residues. Germline assignment: CDR1 MGHDK and CDR2 SYGVNS.